This T cell receptor (beta chain) was obtained from a study of OX40 agonist ivuxolimab in advanced cancers. Study context: The dose of intravenous ivuxolimab that patients received every 2 weeks ranged from 0.01 to 10 mg/kg. Two patients with cutaneous melanoma and one with hepatocellular carcinoma, three in total, showed partial responses.

Study findings and constraints: Low levels of normalized T-cell clonal expansion also appeared in some nonresponders.

Note on this clone: Its specificity is not known. The sample has other DNA sequences that encode this CDR3 too.

V was clipped by 0 bases and J by 8 bases, with 9 bases between them. Germline CDR1 is SGDLS and CDR2 is YYNGEE. This CDR3 has 13 amino acids. Profiled with immunoSEQ multiplex PCR; TCRdb holds only in-frame clones, not every one. The sample lists around 94,000 clones, around 87% occurring once. The origin of this receptor is an adult with an advanced solid tumor such as melanoma, head and neck, liver or kidney cancer. Material: CD4+ or CD8+ T cells sorted from blood, obtained in a trial of the OX40 agonist ivuxolimab. The gene calls are TRBV9 and TRBJ2-1; D is tentatively TRBD1 or TRBD2 (6 bases each). CDR3 sequence: CASSVARGDEQFF. The CDR3 DNA is TGTGCCAGCAGCGTAGCAAGGGGGGATGAGCAGTTCTTC.